The 10 T cell receptor beta chains listed next were all sequenced from one sample in a study of CD8+ T cells in alopecia areata. Regarding treatment: oral pan-JAK inhibitor, 5-10 mg twice daily. Following RNA extraction, reverse transcription yielded cDNA that acted as the sequencing template. The table came from immunoSEQ multiplex PCR; TCRdb's copy has only in-frame clones and leaves some out. The repertoire holds 200,000 to 250,000 clones, with less than 50% as singletons. Sequencing used CD4+ T cells sorted from blood, obtained between weeks 36 and 40, from a patient treated with tofacitinib. The receptors stem from a human donor with alopecia areata.

The chain combines TRBV27 with TRBJ2-1; TRBD1 aligns across 7 bases. The CDR3 has 14 residues. Germline CDR1 is MNHEY and CDR2 is SMNVEV (reference sequence). J gave up 6 bases and V 6 bases, and 8 bases lay outside the gene matches. The CDR3 nucleotides read TGTGCCAGCAGCTCCGGGACAGTGGTCAATGAGCAGTTCTTC. Protein: CASSSGTVVNEQFF.

The CDR3 DNA follows: TGTGCCAGCAGTTTATTGGGTCCTGGGGCCAACGTCCTGACTTTC. Its protein product is CASSLLGPGANVLTF. V usage is TRBV28 and J usage is TRBJ2-6, with D hard to call. The CDR3 is 15 amino acids. The V gene's germline CDR1 is MDHEN and CDR2 SYDVKM. V lost 1 base and J 2 bases, leaving 6 bases between the germline ends.

This clone is a singleton in its sample. The DNA for the CDR3 is TGTGCCAGCAGCTTAGGTGGGACTAGGGAAGATACGCAGTATTTT. It translates to CASSLGGTREDTQYF. V gene TRBV7-3 combines with J gene TRBJ2-3, with 8 bases aligning to TRBD2. The V gene's germline CDR1 is SGHTA and CDR2 FQGTGA. The CDR3 runs to 15 residues. V was clipped by 2 bases and J by 5 bases; unmatched bases: 6. Combining the CDR3 with reference TRBV7-3 and TRBJ2-3 gives the whole variable domain GAGVSQTPSNKVTEKGKYVELRCDPISGHTALYWYRQSLGQGPEFLIYFQGTGAADDSGLPNDRFFAVRPEGSVSTLKIQRTERGDSAVYLCASSLGGTREDTQYFGPGTRLTVL.

V and J are TRBV5-1 and TRBJ2-7; D unclear. V was shortened by 0 bases and J by 3 bases, with 10 bases between the two germline ends. Germline V gene lookup returns CDR1 SGHRS and CDR2 YFSETQ. This CDR3 is 14 amino acids long. The CDR3 loop reads CASSLDRAFYEQYF. Here the CDR3 DNA reads TGCGCCAGCAGCTTGGATAGGGCTTTCTACGAGCAGTACTTC. Supplemented by reference TRBV5-1 and TRBJ2-7, the full variable domain reads KAGVTQTPRYLIKTRGQQVTLSCSPISGHRSVSWYQQTPGQGLQFLFEYFSETQRNKGNFPGRFSGRQFSNSRSEMNVSTLELGDSALYLCASSLDRAFYEQYFGPGTRLTVT.

This chain joins TRBV25-1 and TRBJ2-7; D possibly matches TRBD1 or TRBD2 (5 bases each). This CDR3 region has 13 residues. V was clipped by 3 bases and J by 4 bases, with 10 bases between them. Looked up from germline, CDR1 is MGHDK and CDR2 is SYGVNS. The CDR3 DNA follows: TGTGCCAGCAGTGACGGGGCTTTATACGAGCAGTACTTC. Translating it yields CASSDGALYEQYF.

The chain has TRBV21-1 and TRBJ2-7; the table assigns TRBD2, which was not confirmed against the DNA. TRBV21-1 is a recognized pseudogene. The CDR3 has 16 residues. This chain's CDR3 is CASSIYSQEGSYEQYF. The CDR3 nucleotides read TGTGCCAGCAGCATCTATTCCCAGGAGGGGTCCTACGAGCAGTACTTC.

This clone has more than one count but fewer than ten. The rearrangement uses TRBV4-3 and TRBJ2-4; TRBD2 agrees at 13 bases. The CDR3 consists of 21 residues. V trimming: 0 bases; J trimming: 0 bases; junction bases outside the gene matches: 11. Germline values: CDR1 LGHNA, CDR2 YSLEER. The CDR3 DNA is TGCGCCAGCAGCCAAGATCCCCGGACTAGCGGGAGAGTGGTAGCCAAAAACATTCAGTACTTC. Translating gives CASSQDPRTSGRVVAKNIQYF.

This chain links TRBV4-1 with TRBJ2-3; no firm D call. The V end lost 1 base, the J end lost 0 bases, and 11 bases lay between the germline ends. Germline lookup yields CDR1 MGHRA and CDR2 YSYEKL. The CDR3 covers 16 residues. The CDR3 coding sequence is TGCGCCAGCAGCCAAGGGTCCCTGGGCAGCACAGATACGCAGTATTTT. The encoded protein is CASSQGSLGSTDTQYF.

This clone has more than one count but fewer than ten. The chain recombines TRBV7-9 with TRBJ2-7; 8 bases are shared with TRBD2. CDR1 and CDR2 (germline): SEHNR, FQNEAQ (reference sequence). Losses at the gene ends were 6 bases for V and 0 bases for J; bases not matched to a gene: 10. The CDR3 contains 16 residues. CDR3 nucleotide sequence: TGTGCCAGCAGTGGTAGCGGGGCCGCCCTCTCCTACGAGCAGTACTTC. Its translation is CASSGSGAALSYEQYF.

In its sample, this clone was seen a few times. The chain uses TRBV7-2 and TRBJ1-2; D remains unclear. This CDR3 contains 13 residues. Deletions cut 0 bases from V and 7 bases from J, with 9 bases between. CDR1 is SGHTA and CDR2 is FQGNSA in the germline V gene. CDR3 nucleotide sequence: TGTGCCAGCAGCTTAGCGGTGGACGGTGGCTACACCTTC. This gives the protein CASSLAVDGGYTF.